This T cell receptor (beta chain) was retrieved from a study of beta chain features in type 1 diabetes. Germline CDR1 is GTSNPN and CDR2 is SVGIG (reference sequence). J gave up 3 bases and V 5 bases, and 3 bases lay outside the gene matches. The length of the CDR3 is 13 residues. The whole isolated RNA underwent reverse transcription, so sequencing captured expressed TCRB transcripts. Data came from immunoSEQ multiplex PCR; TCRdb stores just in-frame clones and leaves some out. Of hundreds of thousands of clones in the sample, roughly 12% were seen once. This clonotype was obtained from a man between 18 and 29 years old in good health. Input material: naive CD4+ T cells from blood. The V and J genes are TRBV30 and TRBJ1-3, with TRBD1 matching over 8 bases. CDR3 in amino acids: CAWQGAHGNTIYF. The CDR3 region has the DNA TGTGCCTGGCAGGGGGCGCATGGAAACACCATATATTTT.